The 8 T cell receptor beta chains below come from one sample, sequenced in a study of cytotoxic CD8 clonotypes in ibrutinib-treated CLL. Generated by immunoSEQ multiplex PCR, the TCRdb table keeps only in-frame clones and is missing some. Here the sample spans 20,000 to 30,000 clones, about 67% being singletons. The sequencing used PBMCs, collected after 12 months of ibrutinib treatment. Every receptor here comes from a human donor with chronic lymphocytic leukemia.

This clone showed up just a few times. This sequence joins TRBV9 and TRBJ1-1; D perhaps matches TRBD1 (6 bases). The length of the CDR3 is 15 residues. Germline assignment: CDR1 SGDLS and CDR2 YYNGEE. The V and J ends lost 2 bases and 5 bases respectively, with 16 bases between them. The CDR3 nucleotides read TGTGCCAGCAGCGTTCGTCCAGGGGCGGGGACTGAAGCTTTCTTT. Translating gives CASSVRPGAGTEAFF.

V and J are TRBV10-3 and TRBJ2-7; tentative D call: TRBD2 (5 bases). Germline assignment: CDR1 ENHRY and CDR2 SYGVKD. V shed 2 bases and J shed 6 bases, with 11 bases lying between them. This CDR3 comprises 13 residues. The CDR3 DNA reads TGTGCCATCAGTGAGCGGACGGCGGGCGAGCAGTACTTC. The encoded protein is CAISERTAGEQYF.

The chain joins TRBV6-6 to TRBJ2-2, with D possibly being TRBD2 (6 bases). Germline CDR1 MNHNY, CDR2 SVGAGI (reference sequence). This CDR3 contains 14 residues. V was shortened by 2 bases and J by 7 bases, with 11 bases between the two germline ends. DNA for the CDR3: TGTGCCAGCAGTTACGCGGGGTCAGGCGGGGAGCTGTTTTTT. It specifies CASSYAGSGGELFF.

This chain joins TRBV19 and TRBJ1-1; no firm D call. The V end was cut by 5 bases, the J end by 2 bases, with 15 bases between. Germline V gene sequence: CDR1 LNHDA, CDR2 SQIVND (reference sequence). This CDR3 has 15 amino acids. The CDR3 is CASSYLQSRNTEAFF. DNA for the CDR3: TGTGCCAGTAGTTACTTACAGAGCAGAAACACTGAAGCTTTCTTT.

The CDR3: CSVDGTSMRGYTF. The CDR3 nucleotides are TGCAGCGTCGACGGGACATCTATGAGAGGCTACACCTTC. J is TRBJ1-2 and V is TRBV29-1; D might be TRBD1 (6 bases). The germline V gene encodes CDR1 SQVTM and CDR2 ANQGSEA. The CDR3 totals 13 residues. Trimming stripped 6 bases from V and 8 bases from J, with 19 bases between.

This clone was observed a few times. The chain recombines TRBV6-5 with TRBJ2-1; 8 bases align to TRBD2. V lost 2 bases to trimming and J lost 3 bases; unmatched junction nucleotides: 0. This CDR3 region has 14 residues. Germline-derived CDR1 and CDR2 are MNHEY and SVGAGI. Written as DNA, the CDR3 is TGTGCCAGCAGTTACACTAGCGGCTACAATGAGCAGTTCTTC. Amino acids: CASSYTSGYNEQFF.

The table lists this clone with a count of one. The chain uses TRBV7-3 and TRBJ2-2; D possibly uses TRBD1 or TRBD2 (6 bases each). CDR1 and CDR2 from the germline V gene are SGHTA and FQGTGA. This CDR3 comprises 14 residues. V was trimmed by 5 bases and J by 6 bases, leaving 13 bases between them. CDR3 bases: TGTGCCAGCAGCCGGGGGCCCCGACCCGGGGAGCTGTTTTTT. It yields the protein CASSRGPRPGELFF.

CDR3 loop: CACQTGGIGELFF. The CDR3 coding sequence is TGTGCCTGCCAGACAGGGGGCATCGGGGAGCTGTTTTTT. This chain links TRBV30 with TRBJ2-2, with 10 bases fitting TRBD1. The CDR3 consists of 13 residues. Losses at the gene ends were 6 bases for V and 7 bases for J; bases not matched to a gene: 5. Germline CDR1 is GTSNPN and CDR2 is SVGIG (reference sequence).